This T cell receptor beta chain is drawn from a study of blood T cells in healthy people across ages. General study findings and limits: Lack of knowledge of donor CMV status possibly confounded expanded clonotype changes.

In regard to this clonotype: Its target is not known.

A second about 7 to 11 cycle PCR used barcoded and J-beta primers. Researchers report that each sample yielded at least 2.5 million CDR3-containing paired-end reads. TCRdb re-called the 5' RACE reads with MiXCR, one entry per CDR3 protein. Seen here are 910,000 or so distinct CDR3 sequences, roughly 51% observed once, and the top ten hold about a fifth. CDR3 length: 14 amino acids. The sequenced sample consisted of blood. This receptor was taken from an older woman in good health. V and J are TRBV21-1 and TRBJ1-2; the table assigns TRBD1, which was not confirmed against the DNA. TRBV21-1 is given as a pseudogene. CDR3: CASSKKRGLEGYTF. The CDR3 DNA is TGTGCCAGCAGCAAAAAGAGGGGGCTGGAGGGCTACACCTTC.